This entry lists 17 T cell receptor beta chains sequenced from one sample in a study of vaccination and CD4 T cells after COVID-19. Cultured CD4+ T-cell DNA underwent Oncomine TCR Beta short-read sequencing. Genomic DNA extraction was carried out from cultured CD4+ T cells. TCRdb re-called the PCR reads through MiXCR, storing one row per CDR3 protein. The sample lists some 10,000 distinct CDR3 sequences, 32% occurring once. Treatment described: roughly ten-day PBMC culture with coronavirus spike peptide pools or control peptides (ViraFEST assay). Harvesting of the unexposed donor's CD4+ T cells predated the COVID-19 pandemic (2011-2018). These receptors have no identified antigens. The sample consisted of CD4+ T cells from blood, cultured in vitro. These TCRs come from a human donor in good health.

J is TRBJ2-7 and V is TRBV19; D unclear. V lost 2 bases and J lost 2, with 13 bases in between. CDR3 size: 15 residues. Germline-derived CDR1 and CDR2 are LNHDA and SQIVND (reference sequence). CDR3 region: CASSIRLDYTYEQYF. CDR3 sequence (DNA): TGTGCCAGTAGTATAAGGTTGGATTATACCTACGAGCAGTACTTC.

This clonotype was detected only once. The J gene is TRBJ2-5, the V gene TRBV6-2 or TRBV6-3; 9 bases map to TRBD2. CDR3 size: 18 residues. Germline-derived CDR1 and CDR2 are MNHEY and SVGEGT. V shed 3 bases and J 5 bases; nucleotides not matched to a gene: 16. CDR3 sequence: CASSYALQISGRGETQYF. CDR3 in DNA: TGTGCCAGCAGTTATGCCCTTCAGATTAGCGGGAGAGGGGAGACCCAGTACTTC.

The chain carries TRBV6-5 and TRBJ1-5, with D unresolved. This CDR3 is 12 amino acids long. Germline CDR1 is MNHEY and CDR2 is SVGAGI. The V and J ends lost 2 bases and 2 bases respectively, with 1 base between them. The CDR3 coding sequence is TGTGCCAGCAGTTACGGCAATCAGCCCCAGCATTTT. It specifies CASSYGNQPQHF.

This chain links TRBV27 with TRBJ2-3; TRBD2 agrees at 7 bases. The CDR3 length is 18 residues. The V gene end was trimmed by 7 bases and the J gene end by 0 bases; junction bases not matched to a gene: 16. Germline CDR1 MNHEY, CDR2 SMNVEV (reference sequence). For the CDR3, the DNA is TGTGCCAGCAAATATCTCAGCGGGGCGTCTTCTAGCACAGATACGCAGTATTTT. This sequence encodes CASKYLSGASSSTDTQYF.

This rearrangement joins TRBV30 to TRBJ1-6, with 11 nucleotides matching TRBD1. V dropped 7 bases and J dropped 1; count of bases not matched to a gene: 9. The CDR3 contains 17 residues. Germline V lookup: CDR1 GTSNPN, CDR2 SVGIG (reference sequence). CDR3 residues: CASSGTGGSSYNSPLHF. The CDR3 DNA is TGTGCCTCTTCCGGGACAGGGGGATCGTCCTATAATTCACCCCTCCACTTT.

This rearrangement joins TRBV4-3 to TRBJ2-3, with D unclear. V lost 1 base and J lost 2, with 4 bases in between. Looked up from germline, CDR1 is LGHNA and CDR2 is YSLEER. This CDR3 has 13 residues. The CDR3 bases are TGCGCCAGCAGCCAAGTGTCCACAGATACGCAGTATTTT. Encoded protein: CASSQVSTDTQYF.

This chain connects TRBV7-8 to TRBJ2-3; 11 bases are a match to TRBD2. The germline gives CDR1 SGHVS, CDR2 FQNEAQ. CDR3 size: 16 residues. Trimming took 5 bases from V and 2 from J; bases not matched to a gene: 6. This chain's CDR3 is CASSPGTSGFTDTQYF. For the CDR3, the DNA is TGTGCCAGCAGCCCCGGGACTAGCGGATTCACAGATACGCAGTATTTT.

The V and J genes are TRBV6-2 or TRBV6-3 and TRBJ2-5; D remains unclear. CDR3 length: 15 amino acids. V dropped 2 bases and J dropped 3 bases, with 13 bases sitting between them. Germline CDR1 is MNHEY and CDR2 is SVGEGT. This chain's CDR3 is CASSYGDTTEETQYF. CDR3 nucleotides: TGTGCCAGCAGTTACGGAGACACGACCGAAGAGACCCAGTACTTC.

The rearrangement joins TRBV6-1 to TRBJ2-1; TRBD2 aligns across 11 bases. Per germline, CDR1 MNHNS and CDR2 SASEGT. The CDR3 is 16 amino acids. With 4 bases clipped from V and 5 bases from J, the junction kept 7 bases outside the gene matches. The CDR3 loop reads CASSALAGGTDNEQFF. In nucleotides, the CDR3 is TGTGCCAGCAGTGCCCTAGCGGGAGGAACGGACAATGAGCAGTTCTTC.

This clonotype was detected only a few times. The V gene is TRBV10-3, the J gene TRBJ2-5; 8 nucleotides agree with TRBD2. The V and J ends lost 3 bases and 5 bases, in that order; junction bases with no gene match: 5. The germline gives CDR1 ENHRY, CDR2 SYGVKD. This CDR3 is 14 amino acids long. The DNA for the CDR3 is TGTGCCATCAGTGACGCGGGGGGCGCCGAGACCCAGTACTTC. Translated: CAISDAGGAETQYF.

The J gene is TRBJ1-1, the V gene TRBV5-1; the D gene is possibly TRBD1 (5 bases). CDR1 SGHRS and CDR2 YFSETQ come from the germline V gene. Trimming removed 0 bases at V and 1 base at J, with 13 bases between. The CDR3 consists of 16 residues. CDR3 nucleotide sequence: TGCGCCAGCAGCTTGGGCGGGGCCCCGGGGAACACTGAAGCTTTCTTT. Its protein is CASSLGGAPGNTEAFF.

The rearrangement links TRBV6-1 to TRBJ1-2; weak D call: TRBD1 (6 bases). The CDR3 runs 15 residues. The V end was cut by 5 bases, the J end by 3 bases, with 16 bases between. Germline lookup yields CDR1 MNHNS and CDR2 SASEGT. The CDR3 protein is CASSPRQGSHYGYTF. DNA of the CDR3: TGTGCCAGCAGTCCCAGGCAGGGGAGTCACTATGGCTACACCTTC.

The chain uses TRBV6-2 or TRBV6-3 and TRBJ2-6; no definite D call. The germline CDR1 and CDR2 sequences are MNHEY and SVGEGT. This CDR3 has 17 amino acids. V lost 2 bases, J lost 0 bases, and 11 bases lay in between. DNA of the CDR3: TGTGCCAGCAGTTACGCAAGAGGAAGCTCTGGGGCCAACGTCCTGACTTTC. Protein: CASSYARGSSGANVLTF.

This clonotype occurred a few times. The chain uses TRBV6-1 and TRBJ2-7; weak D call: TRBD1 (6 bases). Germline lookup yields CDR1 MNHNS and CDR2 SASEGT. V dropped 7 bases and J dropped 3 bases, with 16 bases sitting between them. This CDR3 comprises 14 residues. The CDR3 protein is CASTPRQGHYEQYF. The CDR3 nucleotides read TGTGCCAGCACCCCTCGCCAGGGACACTACGAGCAGTACTTC.

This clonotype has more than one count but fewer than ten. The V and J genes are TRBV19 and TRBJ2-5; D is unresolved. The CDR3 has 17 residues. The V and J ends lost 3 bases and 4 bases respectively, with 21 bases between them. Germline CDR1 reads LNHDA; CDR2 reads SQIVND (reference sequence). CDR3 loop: CASSISGVQLTGETQYF. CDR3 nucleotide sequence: TGTGCCAGTAGTATTAGTGGAGTACAGCTTACGGGAGAGACCCAGTACTTC. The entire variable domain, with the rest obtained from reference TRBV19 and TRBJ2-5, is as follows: DGGITQSPKYLFRKEGQNVTLSCEQNLNHDAMYWYRQDPGQGLRLIYYSQIVNDFQKGDIAEGYSVSREKKESFPLTVTSAQKNPTAFYLCASSISGVQLTGETQYFGPGTRLLVL.

This CDR3 is CASSPAGASGSSNEQYF. CDR3 bases: TGTGCCAGCAGCCCAGCAGGGGCGAGCGGGAGTTCCAACGAGCAGTACTTC. This chain connects TRBV7-2 to TRBJ2-7; TRBD2 agrees at 8 bases. With V trimmed by 5 bases and J by 5 bases, 17 bases remained unmatched. The CDR3 length is 17 residues. The germline gives CDR1 SGHTA, CDR2 FQGNSA.

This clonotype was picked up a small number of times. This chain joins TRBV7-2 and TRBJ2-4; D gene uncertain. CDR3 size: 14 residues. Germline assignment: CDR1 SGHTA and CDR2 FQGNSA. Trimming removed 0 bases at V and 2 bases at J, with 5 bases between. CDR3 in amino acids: CASSLAEPKNIQYF. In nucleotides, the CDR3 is TGTGCCAGCAGCTTAGCAGAGCCCAAAAACATTCAGTACTTC.